This T cell receptor (beta chain) was recovered during a study of shared T cell receptors in the human thymus. Germline V gene data show CDR1 as SGHAT and CDR2 as FQNNGV. With V trimmed by 3 bases and J by 1 base, 11 bases remained unmatched. This CDR3 contains 18 residues. This table comes from immunoSEQ multiplex PCR, and its TCRdb copy is limited to in-frame clones, with some not included. The repertoire holds 600,000 or so clones, around 87% seen once, with approximately 0.0097% in the top ten. The same data also went into a second study, on human thymus T cells.

The rearrangement uses TRBV11-2 and TRBJ2-5, with TRBD2 identical over 10 bases. Specimen: thymocytes. This sequence originates from a boy younger than two with a congenital heart defect. CDR3 in amino acids: CASSFGVAGGLVQETQYF. DNA for the CDR3: TGTGCCAGCAGCTTCGGGGTAGCGGGGGGCCTTGTCCAAGAGACCCAGTACTTC.